This is a list of T cell receptor beta chains from one sample in a study of chemoradiotherapy in HPV16-positive cancers. The protocol was immunoSEQ multiplex PCR, while the TCRdb copy is restricted to in-frame clones and leaves out a portion. The sample contains thousands of clones, around 78% of which appear only once. This material was obtained from a patient who underwent chemoradiotherapy. These receptor sequences come from a human donor with HPV-associated anogenital cancer. Each CDR3 is given with its conserved first and last residue.

>TRBJ1-5|TRBV4-1
CASSDTGRNQPQHF
>TRBJ1-1|TRBV7-8
CASSPSSRRGAFF
>TRBJ1-1|TRBV5-1
CASSLEVRTNTEAFF
>TRBJ2-7|TRBV4-1
CASSQEVLASSYEQYF
>TRBJ2-3|TRBV5-1
CASSLSSPDTQYF
>TRBJ2-1|TRBV6-1
CASSEGPSLTKARANNEQFF
>TRBJ1-2|TRBV5-6
CASSLWRVDYGYTF
>TRBJ2-7|TRBV29-1
CSVEDRGTSEQYF
>TRBJ2-7|TRBV19
CASSLVGFHEQYF
>TRBJ2-5|TRBV28
CASSPLLRARETQYF
>TRBJ2-2|TRBV7-9
CASSPRSGTTGELFF
>TRBJ2-3|TRBV7-2
CASSPGTSGLTQYF
>TRBJ2-1|TRBV11-2
CASSHGTSGEQFF
>TRBJ1-6|TRBV30
CAWSKAQGTYNSPLHF
>TRBJ2-2|TRBV2
CASSDFRGSGELFF
>TRBJ2-3|TRBV10-3
CAISEYAGGLTDTQYF
>TRBJ1-2|TRBV7-2
CTSSETGASGYTF
>TRBJ1-5|TRBV19
CASSLEGGVQGNQPQHF
>TRBJ2-4|TRBV6-6
CASSYPQNPIQYF
>TRBJ2-1|TRBV6-6
CASRQTRGYNEQFF
>TRBJ2-5|TRBV27
CASSLRTGAETQYF
>TRBJ2-2|TRBV5-1
CASSLVQRNTGELFF
>TRBJ1-5|TRBV6-1
CASSGDRRAQHF